This TCR beta chain was profiled in a study of shared clonotypes between healthy human individuals. Broader study findings: Compared with memory subsets, naive subsets generally had larger estimated richness. Clonotypes that were shared across a handful of donors made up around 5.5% of naive CD4 clonotypes.

A note on this clone: The antigen remains unidentified.

Both subsets, CD45RA+ naive and CD45RA-negative memory, were split from the CD4+ cells. TCRdb keeps only in-frame clones here, not all; method: immunoSEQ multiplex PCR. The sample yields more than 200,000 clones, approximately 70% seen once. Germline CDR1 is WSHSY and CDR2 is SAAADI. The CDR3 runs 13 residues. Unmatched junction bases numbered 4, after V lost 8 bases and J lost 2 bases. The sample was memory CD4+ T cells sorted from blood. The sample's subset: CD45RA-negative fraction. The chain carries TRBV10-2 and TRBJ2-3, with TRBD1 matching 7 bases. The receptor's source is a man aged 25-40 years in good health. The CDR3 sequence: CASADRNTDTQYF. In nucleotides, the CDR3 is TGCGCCAGCGCGGACAGGAACACAGATACGCAGTATTTT.